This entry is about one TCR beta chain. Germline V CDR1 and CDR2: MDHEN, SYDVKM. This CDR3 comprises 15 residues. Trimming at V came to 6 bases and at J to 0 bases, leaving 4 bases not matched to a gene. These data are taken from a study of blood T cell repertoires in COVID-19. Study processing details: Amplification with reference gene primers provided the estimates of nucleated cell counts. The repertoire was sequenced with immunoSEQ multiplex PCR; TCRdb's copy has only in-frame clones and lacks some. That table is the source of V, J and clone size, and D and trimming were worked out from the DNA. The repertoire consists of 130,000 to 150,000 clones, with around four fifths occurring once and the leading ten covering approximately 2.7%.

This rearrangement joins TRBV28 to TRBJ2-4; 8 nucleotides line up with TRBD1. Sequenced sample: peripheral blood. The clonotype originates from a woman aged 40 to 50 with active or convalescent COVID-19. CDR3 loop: CASSEQGGAKNIQYF. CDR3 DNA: TGTGCCAGCAGCGAACAGGGGGGAGCCAAAAACATTCAGTACTTC.